This T cell receptor (beta chain) was captured by sequencing in a study of OX40 agonist ivuxolimab in advanced cancers. Sequenced by immunoSEQ multiplex PCR; TCRdb stores in-frame clones only, minus some. The sample comprises about 76,000 clones, over 75% of which are singletons, and approximately 0.65% rests with the top ten. This sequence originates from an adult with an advanced solid tumor such as melanoma, head and neck, liver or kidney cancer. The sequencing here drew on CD4+ or CD8+ T cells sorted from blood, taken in a trial of the OX40 agonist ivuxolimab.

In DNA form, the CDR3 reads TGTGCCTGGAGTAAGGACAGGGTGCGAGTTGGCTACACCTTC. As protein: CAWSKDRVRVGYTF. V and J are TRBV30 and TRBJ1-2; 8 bases fit TRBD1. Trimming cost V 2 bases and J 7 bases; bases outside gene matches: 9. Germline V gives CDR1 GTSNPN, CDR2 SVGIG (reference sequence). The CDR3 spans 14 residues.